This passage covers 2 T cell receptor beta chains from one sample sequenced in a study of blood T cell repertoires in COVID-19. The data were produced by immunoSEQ multiplex PCR, yet TCRdb's version contains in-frame clones alone and is incomplete. The sample contains about 300,000 clones, 70% to 90% of which appear only once. Sequences were obtained from peripheral blood. The source is a man between 18 and 35 years old who had recovered from COVID-19.

J is TRBJ2-2 and V is TRBV7-9; 7 positions agree with TRBD1. V shed 5 bases and J 5 bases; nucleotides not matched to a gene: 8. The CDR3 consists of 15 residues. CDR1 SEHNR and CDR2 FQNEAQ come from the germline V gene (reference sequence). In DNA, the CDR3 is TGTGCCAGCAGCCAAATGGGACAGCGGACCGGGGAGCTGTTTTTT. It specifies CASSQMGQRTGELFF.

Points on this clone: Other DNA sequences in the sample encode the same CDR3. The rearrangement joins TRBV5-1 to TRBJ2-7, with 9 positions matching TRBD1. Losses at the gene ends were 3 bases for V and 1 base for J; bases not matched to a gene: 2. This CDR3 contains 14 residues. The germline CDR1 and CDR2 sequences are SGHRS and YFSETQ. CDR3 region: CASSYGTGSYEQYF. The CDR3 DNA reads TGCGCCAGCAGCTACGGGACAGGGTCCTACGAGCAGTACTTC.